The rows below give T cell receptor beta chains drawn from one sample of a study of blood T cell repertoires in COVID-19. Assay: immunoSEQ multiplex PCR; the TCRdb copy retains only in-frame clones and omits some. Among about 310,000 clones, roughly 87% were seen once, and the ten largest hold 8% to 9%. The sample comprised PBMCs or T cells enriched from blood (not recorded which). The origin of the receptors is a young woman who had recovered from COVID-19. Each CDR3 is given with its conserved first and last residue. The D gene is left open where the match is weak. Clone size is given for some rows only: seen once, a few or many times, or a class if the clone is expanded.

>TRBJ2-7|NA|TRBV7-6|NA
TGTGCCAGCAGCCCTAGATCGTGGAGGGACTACGAGCAGTACTTC
CASSPRSWRDYEQYF
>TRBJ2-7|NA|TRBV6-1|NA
TGTGCCAGCAGTGAGACTTATCTGAGCTCCTACGAGCAGTACTTC
CASSETYLSSYEQYF
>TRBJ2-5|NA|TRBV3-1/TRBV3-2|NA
TGTGCCAGCAGCTTCCACTTAGCGGCAGTAAGAGAGACCCAGTACTTC
CASSFHLAAVRETQYF
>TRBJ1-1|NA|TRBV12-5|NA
TGTGCTAGTGGTTTGGGGGAGACGGGCACTGAAGCTTTCTTT
CASGLGETGTEAFF
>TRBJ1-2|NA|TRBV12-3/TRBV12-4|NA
TGTGCCAGCAGTTTAAAGGGGTTTGATGGCTACACCTTC
CASSLKGFDGYTF
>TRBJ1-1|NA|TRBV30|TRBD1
TGTGCCTGGAGTTGGACAGGGCGGAACACTGAAGCTTTCTTT
CAWSWTGRNTEAFF
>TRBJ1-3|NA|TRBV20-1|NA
TGCAGTGCTCACACCCCATACACCATATATTTT
CSAHTPYTIYF
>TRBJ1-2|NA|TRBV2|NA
TGTGCCAGCGGGAAACGAGACGAGGGCTATGGCTACACCTTC
CASGKRDEGYGYTF
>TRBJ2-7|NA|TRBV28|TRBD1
TGTGCCAGCAGTGACGGGACAGGGGGTTCCTACGAGCAGTACTTC
CASSDGTGGSYEQYF
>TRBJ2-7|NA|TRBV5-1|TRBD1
TGCGCCAGCAGCCAGGGGACAGGGGCGCAGGAGCAGTACTTC
CASSQGTGAQEQYF
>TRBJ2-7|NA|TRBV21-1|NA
TGTGCCAGCAGCAGAAAAACCCTCTGGGGCTTGCCCCGCTTTGGAGAGCAGTACTTC
CASSRKTLWGLPRFGEQYF
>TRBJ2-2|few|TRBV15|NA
TGTGCCACCAGCAGAGCCCGCCCGCCGGGCGGGGAGCTGTTTTTT
CATSRARPPGGELFF
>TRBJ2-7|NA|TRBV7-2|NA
TGTGCCAGCAGCTTAGCTAGGACATCCTACGAGCAGTACTTC
CASSLARTSYEQYF
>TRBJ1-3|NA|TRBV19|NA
TGTGCCAGTAGTATGGTCGCACAGGAGAGCTCTGGAAACACCATATATTTT
CASSMVAQESSGNTIYF
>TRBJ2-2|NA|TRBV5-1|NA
TGCGCCAGCAGCCCACAAGACACCGGGGAGCTGTTTTTT
CASSPQDTGELFF
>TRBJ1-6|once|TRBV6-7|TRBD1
TGTGCCAGCATCGGACCGGGACAGGGGACGCCTCTGAGCTCCTATAATTCACCCCTCCACTTT
CASIGPGQGTPLSSYNSPLHF
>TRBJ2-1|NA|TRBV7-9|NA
TGTGCCAGCAGCTTCTGGACAGATTACAATGAGCAGTTCTTC
CASSFWTDYNEQFF
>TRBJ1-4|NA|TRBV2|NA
TGTGCCAGCAGGGGTAGCAGGGTTGAAAAACTGTTTTTT
CASRGSRVEKLFF
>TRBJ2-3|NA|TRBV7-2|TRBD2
TGTGCCAGCAGCTTAATAGCGGGAGGTCCTAACGCAGATACGCAGTATTTT
CASSLIAGGPNADTQYF
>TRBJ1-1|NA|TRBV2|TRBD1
TGTGCCAGCAGGACGGACAGGGGTGACACTGAAGCTTTCTTT
CASRTDRGDTEAFF